A single sample is the source of the 9 T cell receptor beta chains below, sequenced in a study of CD8 T cells in ankylosing spondylitis. TCRdb used MiXCR to reprocess the 5' RACE reads, holding one entry per CDR3 protein. This table has more than 150,000 distinct CDR3 sequences, 9.5% to 13% appearing once. The source material was blood, either unsorted or a sorted T cell fraction (not recorded which). These receptors were obtained from a male donor with ankylosing spondylitis or in good health (not recorded which).

This clonotype occurred many times. The rearrangement links TRBV21-1 to TRBJ2-7; TRBD1 is taken as the D call from the table, unchecked against the DNA. TRBV21-1 is recorded as a pseudogene. CDR3 size: 14 residues. CDR3: CASSSTGAHYEQYF. The CDR3 coding sequence is TGTGCCAGCAGCTCAACAGGGGCCCACTACGAGCAGTACTTC.

CDR3 in amino acids: CASSLPLADTQYF. The DNA for the CDR3 is TGCGCCAGCAGCTTGCCTCTCGCGGATACGCAGTATTTT. The chain joins TRBV5-1 to TRBJ2-3; D not certain. V lost 1 base and J lost 6, with 9 bases in between. The V gene's germline CDR1 is SGHRS and CDR2 YFSETQ. The CDR3 loop spans 13 amino acids.

Ten or more counts support this clonotype. The chain has TRBV5-1 and TRBJ2-3; D remains unclear. V shed 0 bases and J shed 2 bases, with 7 bases lying between them. The CDR3 runs 14 residues. CDR1 is SGHRS, CDR2 YFSETQ, per germline. The CDR3 nucleotides are TGCGCCAGCAGCTTGGACAGACCCACAGATACGCAGTATTTT. It translates to CASSLDRPTDTQYF.

This clonotype has at least ten counts. The rearrangement uses TRBV7-9 and TRBJ2-1; D is possibly TRBD2 (6 bases). The germline gives CDR1 SEHNR, CDR2 FQNEAQ (reference sequence). The CDR3 spans 14 residues. The V end was cut by 2 bases, the J end by 5 bases, with 10 bases between. Written as DNA, the CDR3 is TGTGCCAGCAGCTTAATGGACTACCACAATGAGCAGTTCTTC. This translates into CASSLMDYHNEQFF.

For this clonotype: With a much larger clone just one base away, this may be a read error. V gene TRBV5-1 combines with J gene TRBJ1-2; D unresolved. The CDR3 consists of 12 residues. Germline V gene data show CDR1 as SGHRS and CDR2 as YFSETQ. The chain's CDR3 is CASSTDAYDYTF. CDR3 coding DNA: TGCGCCAGCAGCACGGACGCCTATGACTACACCTTC.

This clonotype was seen many times. CDR3 region: CASSEVRPNEKLFF. CDR3 DNA: TGTGCCAGCAGTGAAGTGCGGCCTAATGAAAAACTGTTTTTT. The chain employs TRBV2 and TRBJ1-4; D gene unclear. CDR3 length: 14 residues. V shed 1 base and J shed 3 bases, with 6 bases lying between them. CDR1 SNHLY and CDR2 FYNNEI come from the germline V gene.

This rearrangement joins TRBV5-1 to TRBJ2-7; 8 bases line up with TRBD1. V was pared by 2 bases and J by 3 bases, with 7 bases of the junction left unmatched. CDR1 is SGHRS, CDR2 YFSETQ, per germline. The CDR3 has 15 residues. The CDR3 nucleotides read TGCGCCAGCAGCTTCACCGGGACAGGTGACTACGAGCAGTACTTC. Translated, it gives CASSFTGTGDYEQYF.

This clonotype was recorded a few times. The chain carries TRBV2 and TRBJ2-3; maybe TRBD1 (6 bases). The length of the CDR3 is 16 residues. Germline assignment: CDR1 SNHLY and CDR2 FYNNEI. V was clipped by 1 base and J by 8 bases, with 19 bases between them. The CDR3 loop reads CASSEGTANTRGTQYF. CDR3 in DNA: TGTGCCAGCAGTGAAGGGACAGCCAATACCCGGGGTACGCAGTATTTT. Full variable domain (remainder filled in from reference TRBV2 and TRBJ2-3): EPEVTQTPSHQVTQMGQEVILRCVPISNHLYFYWYRQILGQKVEFLVSFYNNEISEKSEIFDDQFSVERPDGSNFTLKIRSTKLEDSAMYFCASSEGTANTRGTQYFGPGTRLTVL.

This clonotype was seen ten or more times. V and J are TRBV20-1 and TRBJ1-1; D is undetermined. This CDR3 has 12 amino acids. Germline V gives CDR1 DFQATT, CDR2 SNEGSKA (reference sequence). Trimming pared 2 bases from V and 1 base from J, leaving 5 bases between. The CDR3 spells CSARRENTEAFF. In DNA, the CDR3 is TGCAGTGCTAGACGAGAGAACACTGAAGCTTTCTTT.